The 14 T cell receptor beta chains below were found in one sample sequenced in a study of T cells in tuberculosis. Only in-frame clones appear in the TCRdb table, and some are missing; sequencing was by immunoSEQ multiplex PCR. Of tens of thousands of clones in the sample, 75% to 90% are singletons; the top ten hold roughly 14%. The sequencing input was PBMCs. Receptors originate from a donor under 30 with latent tuberculosis or without tuberculosis infection.

The chain employs TRBV5-1 and TRBJ1-4; 9 nucleotides line up with TRBD1. The CDR3 length is 15 residues. Looked up from germline, CDR1 is SGHRS and CDR2 is YFSETQ. V trimming: 4 bases; J trimming: 4 bases; junction bases outside the gene matches: 5. CDR3 sequence (DNA): TGCGCCAGCAGCGGAGCGGGACAGGGTAATGAAAAACTGTTTTTT. As protein: CASSGAGQGNEKLFF.

This chain's CDR3 is CASSYYSKSYEQYF. The CDR3 DNA follows: TGTGCCAGCAGCTACTACTCAAAATCCTACGAGCAGTACTTC. The rearrangement joins TRBV5-4 to TRBJ2-7; D unresolved. Trimming took 3 bases from V and 1 from J, leaving 11 bases between them. CDR1 and CDR2 from the germline V gene are SGHNT and YYREEE (reference sequence). The CDR3 length is 14 residues.

The chain uses TRBV25-1 and TRBJ1-5; D is unclear. The CDR3 is 16 amino acids. V gave up 2 bases and J gave up 0 bases, with 11 bases separating them. Germline CDR1 reads MGHDK; CDR2 reads SYGVNS. Written as DNA, the CDR3 is TGTGCCAGCAGTGAAAGTGGCACCGTTAGCAATCAGCCCCAGCATTTT. Translating it yields CASSESGTVSNQPQHF.

CDR3 bases: TGTGCCAGCAGCACAAGGACTAGCGGTATATATACGCAGTATTTT. Translation: CASSTRTSGIYTQYF. The chain has TRBV11-2 and TRBJ2-3; TRBD2 aligns across 10 bases. This CDR3 spans 15 amino acids. CDR1 and CDR2 from the germline V gene are SGHAT and FQNNGV. J was trimmed by 7 bases and V by 5 bases; bases with no gene match: 9.

The rearrangement links TRBV13 to TRBJ2-1, with 10 bases lining up with TRBD1. The CDR3 is made up of 15 amino acids. Germline CDR1 and CDR2: PRHDT and FYEKMQ (reference sequence). The V gene end was trimmed by 2 bases and the J gene end by 6 bases; junction bases not matched to a gene: 4. The CDR3 nucleotides read TGTGCCAGCAGCTTATTGGGACAGGGGAGCAATGAGCAGTTCTTC. Translating it yields CASSLLGQGSNEQFF.

The chain has TRBV27 and TRBJ1-1; D not resolved. Germline values: CDR1 MNHEY, CDR2 SMNVEV (reference sequence). The CDR3 is 10 residues long. Trimming left V 7 bases short and J 6 bases short, with 6 bases between. CDR3 amino acids: CASTLAEAFF. CDR3 sequence (DNA): TGTGCCAGCACCCTCGCTGAAGCTTTCTTT.

Worth noting for this clone: The germline gene is not matched at one end of the junction; a read error may be the cause. This CDR3 reads CASSEDLGGEPDF. DNA for the CDR3: TGTGCCAGCAGTGAAGATCTGGGCGGGGAGCCGGACTTC. This chain connects TRBV2 to TRBJ2-5; perhaps TRBD2 as D (6 bases). CDR3 length: 13 residues. Germline values: CDR1 SNHLY, CDR2 FYNNEI.

This clone appeared a single time. J is TRBJ2-7 and V is TRBV7-3, with TRBD1 as a possible D gene (6 bases). CDR3 length: 18 residues. Trimming stripped 1 base from V and 3 bases from J, with 22 bases between. CDR1 and CDR2 from the germline V gene are SGHTA and FQGTGA. The CDR3 is CASSLRSPITGLNYEQYF. The CDR3 DNA follows: TGTGCCAGCAGCTTAAGGTCACCCATCACAGGGCTCAACTACGAGCAGTACTTC.

The V call is TRBV18, the J call TRBJ1-6; 8 nucleotides align to TRBD1. V shed 3 bases and J 7 bases; nucleotides not matched to a gene: 2. The CDR3 is made up of 14 amino acids. Germline lookup yields CDR1 KGHSH and CDR2 LQKENI. CDR3 in DNA: TGTGCCAGCTCACCGGGACAGGAGAATTCACCCCTCCACTTT. Translated, it gives CASSPGQENSPLHF.

The rearrangement uses TRBV2 and TRBJ1-4, with D perhaps matching TRBD1 (6 bases). Germline loops: CDR1 SNHLY, CDR2 FYNNEI. Trimming removed 5 bases from V and 6 bases from J, with 13 bases in between. The CDR3 spans 14 residues. For the CDR3, the DNA is TGTGCCAGCAGTTTACAGGGCGGAGATGAAAAACTGTTTTTT. Protein product: CASSLQGGDEKLFF.

V is TRBV4-3 and J is TRBJ1-1, with D possibly being TRBD1 (5 bases). Trimming left V 0 bases short and J 4 bases short, with 9 bases between. The CDR3 is made up of 14 amino acids. CDR1 and CDR2 from the germline V gene are LGHNA and YSLEER. The CDR3 DNA follows: TGCGCCAGCAGCCAAGATGGGGGGGGCACTGAAGCTTTCTTT. Translated: CASSQDGGGTEAFF.

V usage is TRBV7-2 and J usage is TRBJ1-2, with D uncertain. Germline V gene lookup returns CDR1 SGHTA and CDR2 FQGNSA. Trimming left V 3 bases short and J 5 bases short, with 19 bases between. The length of the CDR3 is 16 residues. For the CDR3, the DNA is TGTGCCAGCAGCTTTAGCGGCGGAGGGTCGGGATATGGCTACACCTTC. As protein: CASSFSGGGSGYGYTF.

This clone was seen a few times. The chain is built from TRBV7-2 and TRBJ2-3, with TRBD2 identical over 11 bases. From germline, CDR1 is SGHTA and CDR2 FQGNSA. CDR3 length: 17 residues. After removal of 5 bases from V and 10 bases from J, the junction contained 17 bases not matched to a gene. This CDR3 is CASSPGGASGGQQAQYF. CDR3 bases: TGTGCCAGCAGCCCTGGGGGGGCTAGCGGGGGGCAGCAAGCGCAGTATTTT.

The chain employs TRBV6-5 and TRBJ1-1; 7 positions agree with TRBD1. Trimming took 6 bases from V and 0 from J; bases not matched to a gene: 4. The CDR3 contains 14 residues. Germline V gene lookup returns CDR1 MNHEY and CDR2 SVGAGI. The CDR3 sequence: CASRLGQMNTEAFF. The CDR3 region has the DNA TGTGCCAGCAGGCTGGGACAGATGAACACTGAAGCTTTCTTT.